This T cell receptor beta chain was retrieved from a study of STAT5B mutations in CD4+ large granular lymphocyte leukemia. The method was immunoSEQ multiplex PCR; TCRdb's version includes in-frame clones alone and lacks a portion of them. The table shows fewer than 40,000 clones, with roughly 78% occurring only once. The CDR3 sequence is 14 residues long. CDR1 GTSNPN and CDR2 SVGIG come from the germline V gene (reference sequence). V shed 3 bases and J shed 0 bases, with 9 bases lying between them. The TCR originated in a human donor in good health. The gene calls are TRBV30 and TRBJ1-5, with TRBD1 as a possible D gene (5 bases). The sample taken for sequencing was CD4+ T cells from blood buffy coats. DNA for the CDR3: TGTGCCTGGAGCGGGACGGCTAGCAATCAGCCCCAGCATTTT. Its protein is CAWSGTASNQPQHF. The full variable domain, with the rest looked up from reference TRBV30 and TRBJ1-5, is SQTIHQWPATLVQPVGSPLSLECTVEGTSNPNLYWYRQAAGRGLQLLFYSVGIGQISSEVPQNLSASRPQDRQFILSSKKLLLSDSGFYLCAWSGTASNQPQHFGDGTRLSIL.